The source of this TCR beta chain is a study of response to subunit inactivated influenza vaccine. This clonotype was observed a handful of times. Antigen specificity is unknown. The germline gives CDR1 MNHNS, CDR2 SASEGT. CDR3 size: 13 residues. Trimming cost V 8 bases and J 5 bases, with 15 bases left between them. One entry per CDR3 protein, called by TCRdb with MiXCR from the RT-PCR reads. Found here are 450,000 to 550,000 distinct CDR3 sequences, approximately 24% of them singletons; the top ten hold approximately 2%. Study-wide results and caveats: Authors suggested seasonal influenza vaccinations each recruit few new T cells.

The V call is TRBV6-1, the J call TRBJ2-5; D unresolved. The TCR comes from a man in his fifties or sixties who received an inactivated influenza vaccine. Sample: CD4+ T cells sorted from PBMCs, taken roughly 5 days after vaccination. This CDR3 reads CASSRTVGETQYF. The CDR3 nucleotides read TGTGCCAGCTCGAGAACGGTCGGGGAGACCCAGTACTTC.